These 27 T cell receptor beta chains were sequenced from one sample in a study of blood T cells in healthy people across ages. It was with a sample-barcoded 5' primer and a J-beta primer mix that a second PCR of roughly 6 to 11 cycles was run. TCRdb independently ran MiXCR on the 5' RACE reads; one entry per CDR3 protein. The data contain 600,000 to 850,000 distinct CDR3 sequences, 25% of them seen just once; the ten biggest clones take up 9.4%. These data were also reused for a study on T cells of mothers and their children.

Material: blood. These receptor sequences come from a boy younger than 18 in good health.

The V gene is TRBV9, the J gene TRBJ1-3, with TRBD1 as a possible D gene (5 bases). The CDR3 extends over 15 amino acids. Germline values: CDR1 SGDLS, CDR2 YYNGEE. The ends were cut back, 4 bases at V and 1 base at J, with 12 bases in the middle. The CDR3 loop is CASSPIGGSGNTIYF. CDR3 bases: TGTGCCAGCAGCCCCATCGGGGGTTCTGGAAACACCATATATTTT.

This chain uses TRBV27 with TRBJ2-7, with 10 bases matching TRBD2. After removal of 6 bases from V and 1 base from J, the junction contained 9 bases not matched to a gene. This CDR3 is built from 16 residues. The germline V gene has CDR1 MNHEY and CDR2 SMNVEV (reference sequence). CDR3 amino acids: CASSSVRTSGSYEQYF. CDR3 in DNA: TGTGCCAGCAGCTCTGTAAGGACTAGCGGTTCCTACGAGCAGTACTTC.

This clonotype was observed a few times. The V call is TRBV7-6, the J call TRBJ1-4; 7 nucleotides line up with TRBD1. The germline V gene encodes CDR1 SGHVS and CDR2 FNYEAQ. CDR3 length: 14 residues. The V gene end was trimmed by 5 bases and the J gene end by 7 bases; junction bases not matched to a gene: 7. CDR3 nucleotide sequence: TGTGCCAGCAGCACCGACAGGGCGCCTGAAAAACTGTTTTTT. Protein sequence: CASSTDRAPEKLFF. The full variable domain, completed using reference TRBV7-6 and TRBJ1-4, is GAGVSQSPRYKVTKRGQDVALRCDPISGHVSLYWYRQALGQGPEFLTYFNYEAQQDKSGLPNDRFSAERPEGSISTLTIQRTEQRDSAMYRCASSTDRAPEKLFFGSGTQLSVL.

This clonotype has just a few counts. The chain uses TRBV5-1 and TRBJ2-5; D is ambiguous. The DNA end favors TRBJ2-7, so the J call may be wrong. In germline, CDR1 is SGHRS, CDR2 YFSETQ. The CDR3 is 14 residues long. CDR3 in DNA: TGCGCCAGCGGGTCCGTCCCGGGTTCACTCGAGCAGTACTTC. It specifies CASGSVPGSLEQYF.

As to this clonotype: No conserved phenylalanine or tryptophan ends this CDR3, so it is likely a read error. The genes are TRBV20-1 and TRBJ2-4; no clear D gene. CDR1 and CDR2 from the germline V gene are DFQATT and SNEGSKA (reference sequence). CDR3 size: 15 residues. Trimming removed 5 bases at V and 1 base at J, with 15 bases between. The DNA of the CDR3 is TGCAGTGCTTTCCCCTTAAGTCTGGCCAAAAACATTCAGTACCTC. Its protein is CSAFPLSLAKNIQYL.

A few counts support this clonotype. This chain uses TRBV10-3 with TRBJ2-5, with D possibly matching TRBD1 (5 bases). The CDR3 spans 15 residues. Germline CDR1 ENHRY, CDR2 SYGVKD. V lost 0 bases and J lost 0, with 8 bases in between. The CDR3 coding sequence is TGTGCCATCAGTGAGTCGGGCAGGGACCAAGAGACCCAGTACTTC. Encoded protein: CAISESGRDQETQYF.

This clonotype was seen a handful of times. The chain employs TRBV4-1 and TRBJ2-5, with TRBD1 matching 8 bases. The CDR3 totals 15 residues. Unmatched junction bases numbered 10, after V lost 5 bases and J lost 5 bases. From germline, CDR1 is MGHRA and CDR2 YSYEKL. The CDR3 coding sequence is TGCGCCAGCAGCAACCTGGACAGGGTCGGGGAGACCCAGTACTTC. Residues: CASSNLDRVGETQYF.

V gene TRBV9 combines with J gene TRBJ2-5; D ambiguous. CDR1 SGDLS and CDR2 YYNGEE come from the germline V gene. The CDR3 has 13 residues. V was shortened by 1 base and J by 2 bases, with 6 bases between the two germline ends. CDR3 residues: CASSVFTQETQYF. In nucleotides, the CDR3 is TGTGCCAGCAGCGTATTCACTCAAGAGACCCAGTACTTC.

This clonotype was seen more than once but under ten times. The J gene is TRBJ2-2, the V gene TRBV7-9; 7 bases agree with TRBD1. Losses at the gene ends were 2 bases for V and 1 base for J; bases not matched to a gene: 1. The V gene's germline CDR1 is SEHNR and CDR2 FQNEAQ (reference sequence). The CDR3 is 15 residues long. CDR3 DNA: TGTGCCAGCAGCTTACCAGGGGGGAACACCGGGGAGCTGTTTTTT. It codes for CASSLPGGNTGELFF.

The chain employs TRBV4-1 and TRBJ2-5, with TRBD1 matching over 10 bases. Trimming at V came to 1 base and at J to 5 bases, leaving 10 bases not matched to a gene. Germline CDR1 MGHRA, CDR2 YSYEKL. The CDR3 is 17 residues long. CDR3 in amino acids: CASSQAPPGTGVETQYF. The CDR3, as DNA: TGCGCCAGCAGCCAAGCTCCCCCCGGGACAGGGGTTGAGACCCAGTACTTC.

This clonotype was seen only a few times. The chain has TRBV5-1 and TRBJ2-6; the D is unclear. Trimming left V 3 bases short and J 1 base short, with 8 bases between. CDR3 size: 15 residues. Germline V CDR1 and CDR2: SGHRS, YFSETQ. CDR3 in amino acids: CASSSIGSGANVLTF. The CDR3 nucleotides read TGCGCCAGCAGCTCTATTGGGTCTGGGGCCAACGTCCTGACTTTC.

This clonotype occurred a few times. This chain connects TRBV7-2 to TRBJ2-1, with 11 bases aligning to TRBD2. Germline CDR1 reads SGHTA; CDR2 reads FQGNSA. The length of the CDR3 is 16 residues. V was clipped by 5 bases and J by 5 bases; unmatched bases: 8. The CDR3 DNA reads as TGTGCCAGCAGCCCCAGTTATAGCGGGGGGGACAATGAGCAGTTCTTC. It specifies CASSPSYSGGDNEQFF.

V usage is TRBV5-1 and J usage is TRBJ2-5; unclear D gene. This CDR3 has 14 residues. Germline loops: CDR1 SGHRS, CDR2 YFSETQ. V was clipped by 2 bases and J by 0 bases, with 8 bases between them. Here the CDR3 DNA reads TGCGCCAGCAGCTTTAACGGAGACCAAGAGACCCAGTACTTC. Protein sequence: CASSFNGDQETQYF. The full variable domain, rest sourced from reference TRBV5-1 and TRBJ2-5, is KAGVTQTPRYLIKTRGQQVTLSCSPISGHRSVSWYQQTPGQGLQFLFEYFSETQRNKGNFPGRFSGRQFSNSRSEMNVSTLELGDSALYLCASSFNGDQETQYFGPGTRLLVL.

This clonotype was recorded a few times. The rearrangement joins TRBV20-1 to TRBJ2-5, with TRBD1 matching over 10 bases. The J call may be wrong; the DNA end is better matched by TRBJ2-1. Germline CDR1 DFQATT, CDR2 SNEGSKA (reference sequence). There are 12 residues in the CDR3. The CDR3 DNA reads as TGCAGTGCTAGGGGACAGGGGTATGAGCAGTTCTTC. It translates to CSARGQGYEQFF.

CDR3 sequence (DNA): TGCAGTGCTAGAGCAACTACAGCCGAGCAGTACTTC. Amino acid sequence: CSARATTAEQYF. V and J are TRBV20-1 and TRBJ2-5; D is uncertain. Judging by the DNA end, TRBJ2-7 fits better; the J call may be wrong. Germline lookup yields CDR1 DFQATT and CDR2 SNEGSKA (reference sequence). The CDR3 runs to 12 residues.

This clonotype was observed a few times. The rearrangement uses TRBV20-1 and TRBJ2-7, with a weak D call TRBD1 (6 bases). Trimming left V 1 base short and J 2 bases short, with 12 bases between. CDR1 and CDR2 (germline): DFQATT, SNEGSKA (reference sequence). The CDR3 extends over 14 amino acids. Here the CDR3 reads CSARALGGTYEQYF. CDR3 bases: TGCAGTGCTAGAGCGCTAGGGGGAACCTACGAGCAGTACTTC.

The sample holds a few counts of this clonotype. This chain links TRBV29-1 with TRBJ2-2; D is possibly TRBD1 or TRBD2 (5 bases each). This CDR3 region has 14 residues. Germline CDR1 is SQVTM and CDR2 is ANQGSEA. Trimming took 6 bases from V and 1 from J, leaving 12 bases between them. CDR3 in DNA: TGCAGCGTGGGGACGGATCTGAACACCGGGGAGCTGTTTTTT. Translation gives CSVGTDLNTGELFF.

This clonotype turned up a few times. This sequence joins TRBV20-1 and TRBJ1-2, with D perhaps TRBD1 (5 bases). V was shortened by 2 bases and J by 8 bases, with 15 bases between the two germline ends. The CDR3 is made up of 13 amino acids. Per the germline V gene, CDR1 is DFQATT and CDR2 is SNEGSKA (reference sequence). The CDR3 region is CSARSGAGKGYTF. DNA for the CDR3: TGCAGTGCTAGATCCGGCGCAGGGAAGGGCTACACCTTC.

The V and J genes are TRBV6-5 and TRBJ2-1; D tentatively fits TRBD1 or TRBD2 (5 bases each). V was shortened by 7 bases and J by 11 bases, with 15 bases between the two germline ends. This CDR3 is built from 12 residues. Germline lookup yields CDR1 MNHEY and CDR2 SVGAGI. CDR3 in amino acids: CASTGSRDQQFF. CDR3 DNA sequence: TGTGCCAGCACCGGGTCAAGGGACCAGCAGTTCTTC.

The V and J genes are TRBV15 and TRBJ2-4; D gene unclear. The CDR3 consists of 13 residues. V lost 0 bases and J 7 bases, leaving 7 bases between the germline ends. Germline assignment: CDR1 LNHNV and CDR2 YYDKDF (reference sequence). CDR3 amino acids: CATSRDSVNIQYF. In DNA, the CDR3 is TGTGCCACCAGCAGAGATTCGGTCAACATTCAGTACTTC.

The chain joins TRBV7-9 to TRBJ2-3, with unresolved D. This CDR3 contains 11 residues. The germline V and J ends were trimmed by 7 bases and 7 bases, with 9 bases remaining between them. Germline loops: CDR1 SEHNR, CDR2 FQNEAQ (reference sequence). This CDR3 reads CASTPENTQYF. The CDR3 DNA follows: TGTGCCAGCACCCCTGAAAATACGCAGTATTTT.

This clonotype was seen a few times. A junction end diverges from the germline sequence, so it may reflect a read error. This rearrangement joins TRBV6-2 or TRBV6-3 to TRBJ2-5; the match to TRBD1 covers 11 bases. Germline V gene data show CDR1 as MNHEY and CDR2 as SVGEGT. The CDR3 spans 14 residues. CDR3 in amino acids: CASSRTGGGETRYF. The CDR3 DNA reads TGTGCCAGCAGCCGGACAGGGGGCGGTGAGACCCGGTACTTC.

This rearrangement joins TRBV6-5 to TRBJ2-5; 9 bases match TRBD1. Trimming took 10 bases from V and 4 from J; bases not matched to a gene: 10. There are 14 residues in the CDR3. Germline CDR1 reads MNHEY; CDR2 reads SVGAGI. CDR3 loop: CATRGTGTLETQYF. CDR3 DNA: TGTGCCACCAGAGGGACAGGGACCTTAGAGACCCAGTACTTC.

The CDR3 coding sequence is TGTGCCAGCAGTTTCGGGAGCTGGAGCTCCTACGAGCAGTACTTC. Translated: CASSFGSWSSYEQYF. This chain links TRBV12-3 or TRBV12-4 with TRBJ2-7, with D possibly matching TRBD2 (6 bases). V shed 3 bases and J shed 0 bases, with 12 bases lying between them. The CDR3 extends over 15 amino acids.

A word on this clonotype: One end of the junction varies from germline; a read error may be responsible. The chain recombines TRBV28 with TRBJ2-5, with 7 bases fitting TRBD1. This CDR3 is 14 amino acids long. Germline V gene sequence: CDR1 MDHEN, CDR2 SYDVKM. The CDR3 nucleotides are TGTGCCAGCCGAACTACGGACAGGCGAGAGACCCATTACTTC. As protein: CASRTTDRRETHYF.

The V call is TRBV6-2 or TRBV6-3, the J call TRBJ2-3; tentatively, D is TRBD1 or TRBD2 (5 bases each). The germline V and J ends were trimmed by 2 bases and 2 bases, with 11 bases remaining between them. CDR3 length: 15 amino acids. Looked up from germline, CDR1 is MNHEY and CDR2 is SVGEGT. CDR3 protein: CASSYRGRPTDTQYF. DNA for the CDR3: TGTGCCAGCAGTTACCGGGGCCGCCCCACAGATACGCAGTATTTT.

The chain combines TRBV3-1 with TRBJ2-5, with 7 bases identical to TRBD2. J gave up 1 base and V 5 bases, and 13 bases lay outside the gene matches. From germline, CDR1 is LGHDT and CDR2 YNNKEL (reference sequence). The CDR3 is 17 residues long. The CDR3 DNA is TGTGCCAGCAGCTACACCACTGGGACTACGGCCCAAGAGACCCAGTACTTC. It specifies CASSYTTGTTAQETQYF.